This T cell receptor (beta chain) was identified in a study of T-cell memory formation after mild COVID-19 (dated by TCRdb to about 2021). Broadly, across the study: TCR sequence clusters from the two donors were largely donor specific. Two young, previously healthy adult volunteers made up the cohort, one male and one female. Longitudinal TCRalpha and TCRbeta repertoire sequencing tracked T-cell clones expanding and contracting after mild COVID-19 in a couple of donors.

This clonotype was recorded a few times. What antigen it recognizes has not been identified. Within one base of it there is no much larger clone, and no base qualities were kept. The germline ends are 15 bases apart after V is trimmed by 1 base and J by 3 bases. Taken from the germline V gene (reference sequence), the CDR1 and CDR2 loops are DFQATT and SNEGSKA. Reading from cysteine to phenylalanine, the CDR3 counts 15 amino acids. Here the CDR3 DNA is all that survives: 45 bases in frame from base 1. Findings and caveats that apply to the study as a whole: Some responding clones were detected in pre-infection memory, which suggested that pre-existing cross-reactive memory T cells had joined the SARS-CoV-2 response. Contracting CD4+ clones were located mainly in the CM and EM memory subsets, whereas CD8+ clones were found to be enriched in EMRA. Clones that contracted from day 15 to 85 showed balanced CD4/CD8 phenotypes, whereas a second wave of clones that expanded from day 15 to 37 leaned towards CD4+. The study included only a couple of mild cases, and larger cohorts that include severe cases with pre-infection samples were judged to be necessary. The second-wave clones that peaked on day 37 were not confirmed to be SARS-CoV-2 specific.

PBMCs were isolated by Ficoll-Paque density gradient centrifugation. These reads were obtained on an Illumina NovaSeq 6000. TCRalpha and TCRbeta cDNA libraries were constructed by 5'RACE with constant-segment primers, with sample barcodes and unique molecular identifiers being introduced. RNA was extracted from every sample with Trizol reagent. The libraries were amplified in two PCR steps, and the second step added a second sample barcode and Illumina TruSeq adapters. Libraries were sequenced on an Illumina NovaSeq with 2 x 150 bp paired-end reads. The authors' analysis ran thus. Reads were demultiplexed and collapsed into UMI-guided consensus sequences with migec v1.2.7. Using mixcr v2.1.11, UMI consensuses were aligned to TRA and TRB V and J templates and then assembled into clonotypes. A clonotype was counted as expanded or contracted only if both edgeR and NoisET called the change significant, with noise models trained on biological replicates. For edgeR calls, a false discovery rate-adjusted p below 0.01 and a log2 fold-change threshold of 1 were applied. As an exploratory analysis of dynamics, max-normalized trajectories of the 1000 most abundant clonotypes were examined with PCA combined with hierarchical clustering. Separately sequenced CD4+ and CD8+ repertoires were used to assign the CD4 or CD8 phenotype of responding clones. TCRdb reworked the public reads: Q25 trimming with fastp, MiXCR clone assembly, productive beta chains retained. Rows with a matching CDR3 protein are joined into one entry that keeps the most common DNA and genes. TCRdb's processing, not the authors', yielded these V and J calls. In this sample the table shows under 200,000 distinct CDR3 sequences, less than 40% of which occur a single time. Clones ranked in the top ten supply 12% of the sample.

The sample taken for sequencing was PBMCs or a T cell subset sorted from them (not recorded which). This clonotype was obtained from an adult woman who had mild COVID-19 (a few samples of this study predate the infection). The sample titles of this study are shuffled in the database, so cell type and time point are left out; the donor was told from shared clones. Here the chain combines TRBV20-1 and TRBJ2-5; the D gene is possibly TRBD1 or TRBD2, each agreeing over 5 bases. The CDR3 in this case is CSARVPRGGEETQYF. At the DNA level, the sequence is TGCAGTGCTAGAGTGCCGAGGGGCGGAGAAGAGACCCAGTACTTC.